The clone carrying this T cell receptor beta chain appeared a few times. The CDR3 length is 15 residues. J lost 3 bases, V lost 7 bases, and 9 bases had no gene match. This entry comes from a study of molecular identifiers for immune sequencing clone quantification. Study at large: Four of five RNA aliquots from around 18,000 or 91,000 naive CD8 T cells were sequenced.

The sorting of naive CD8 T cells used the CD8+CD4-CCR7+CD45RA+ phenotype. Bulk TCR library preparation followed previously described methods with listed TCR primers. TCRdb fed the PCR reads into MiXCR, producing one record per CDR3 protein. The table records a few hundred thousand distinct CDR3 sequences, less than 30% of them present only once. The origin of this receptor is a human donor in good health. Some libraries in this study had Jurkat cell RNA spiked in. What was sequenced was naive CD8+ T cells from blood, with Jurkat cell RNA spiked in. Subset reported: FACS-sorted CD8+CD4-CCR7+CD45RA+ naive T cells. This rearrangement joins TRBV12-3 or TRBV12-4 to TRBJ2-7, with 10 bases fitting TRBD1. As DNA, the CDR3 is TGTGCCAGCACCCTAAGAGGGACAGGGGTCTACGAGCAGTACTTC. It yields the protein CASTLRGTGVYEQYF.